The 19 T cell receptor beta chains reported below all come from one sample, sequenced in a study of blood T cells in healthy people across ages. Together with a sample-barcoded 5' primer, a J-beta primer mix was included in a second PCR lasting about 6 to 11 cycles. TCRdb re-analysed the 5' RACE reads in MiXCR, keeping a single row per CDR3 protein. The top ten clones hold around 13% of a sample with about a million distinct CDR3 sequences, less than 45% of them seen once. The sample consisted of blood. Every receptor here comes from a man aged 18-30 years in good health.

The V and J genes are TRBV29-1 and TRBJ1-5; TRBD1 agrees at 11 bases. Germline values: CDR1 SQVTM, CDR2 ANQGSEA. V gave up 2 bases and J gave up 8 bases; unmatched junction bases: 11. The length of the CDR3 is 16 residues. CDR3 DNA sequence: TGCAGCGTTGAAAAAGGACAGGGGGCTCCTGGGAAGCCCCAGCATTTT. Translating it yields CSVEKGQGAPGKPQHF.

This clonotype was detected a few times. The chain has TRBV20-1 and TRBJ1-1; TRBD1 might be the D (5 bases). The V end was cut by 6 bases, the J end by 5 bases, with 19 bases between. The CDR3 consists of 14 residues. Germline CDR1 DFQATT, CDR2 SNEGSKA (reference sequence). The CDR3 here is CSATATGGLTEAFF. CDR3 bases: TGCAGTGCAACGGCCACCGGGGGTTTGACTGAAGCTTTCTTT.

The J gene is TRBJ1-5, the V gene TRBV19; TRBD1 matches 9 bases. Trimming took 5 bases from V and 6 from J; bases not matched to a gene: 8. CDR3 length equals 15 residues. Germline V gene lookup returns CDR1 LNHDA and CDR2 SQIVND (reference sequence). The CDR3 DNA reads as TGTGCCAGTAGTTCCGGGACAGGGTATGCTCAGCCCCAGCATTTT. This codes for CASSSGTGYAQPQHF.

The genes are TRBV28 and TRBJ1-2; the D gene is possibly TRBD1 (5 bases). CDR1 and CDR2 from the germline V gene are MDHEN and SYDVKM. The CDR3 runs 16 residues. The V gene lost 7 bases and the J gene lost 4 bases, with 22 bases spanning the gap. The DNA of the CDR3 is TGTGCCAGCAAAATCCCGGGTGACAGCATAGGCTATGGCTACACCTTC. Protein sequence: CASKIPGDSIGYGYTF.

With regard to this clonotype: Germline and junction disagree at one end, which may indicate a read error. This chain links TRBV7-9 with TRBJ1-1, with 7 nucleotides matching TRBD1. CDR1 SEHNR and CDR2 FQNEAQ come from the germline V gene (reference sequence). The CDR3 consists of 14 residues. CDR3 loop: CASNIAGQNLEAFF. In DNA form, the CDR3 reads TGCGCCAGCAACATCGCGGGACAGAATCTTGAAGCTTTCTTT.

This clonotype was counted a few times. V gene TRBV20-1 combines with J gene TRBJ2-5; D is unclear. Trimming pared 2 bases from V and 0 bases from J, leaving 13 bases between. The CDR3 is made up of 15 amino acids. CDR1 and CDR2 from the germline V gene are DFQATT and SNEGSKA (reference sequence). The CDR3 protein is CSARPQPTYQETQYF. The CDR3, as DNA: TGCAGTGCTAGACCACAACCAACGTACCAAGAGACCCAGTACTTC.

V is TRBV12-3 or TRBV12-4 and J is TRBJ1-4; 10 nucleotides line up with TRBD1. There are 14 residues in the CDR3. V shed 4 bases, J shed 7 bases, and the junction held 3 bases outside the gene matches. CDR3 protein: CASSSRQGAEKLFF. CDR3 DNA: TGTGCCAGCAGTTCCCGACAGGGGGCTGAAAAACTGTTTTTT.

The rearrangement links TRBV21-1 to TRBJ1-1. TRBV21-1 is marked as a pseudogene. The CDR3 extends over 14 amino acids. This CDR3 is CASRPRIMNTEAFF. The CDR3 coding sequence is TGTGCCAGCAGGCCGCGAATAATGAACACTGAAGCTTTCTTT.

About this clonotype itself: This could be a read error, since a much larger clone is one nucleotide away. The J gene is TRBJ2-3, the V gene TRBV27; tentative D call: TRBD2 (5 bases). CDR1 and CDR2 from the germline V gene are MNHEY and SMNVEV (reference sequence). CDR3 length: 11 amino acids. Trimming cost V 7 bases and J 5 bases, with 7 bases left between them. DNA for the CDR3: TGTGCCAGCACCGGGGAAGATACGCAGTATTTT. This sequence encodes CASTGEDTQYF.

This clonotype was seen more than once but under ten times. J is TRBJ1-2 and V is TRBV9; 8 nucleotides match TRBD1. V trimming: 3 bases; J trimming: 4 bases; junction bases outside the gene matches: 5. This CDR3 is 14 amino acids long. Germline CDR1 SGDLS, CDR2 YYNGEE. The CDR3 DNA follows: TGTGCCAGCAGCGCGACAGGGGCCTCCTATGGCTACACCTTC. This sequence encodes CASSATGASYGYTF.

The gene calls are TRBV9 and TRBJ2-5, with TRBD2 matching over 10 bases. The CDR3 is made up of 14 amino acids. Germline V gene data show CDR1 as SGDLS and CDR2 as YYNGEE. The trim removed 2 bases at V and 3 bases at J, leaving 1 base unmatched. CDR3 nucleotide sequence: TGTGCCAGCAGCGTTCTAGCGGGAGAAGAGACCCAGTACTTC. This gives the protein CASSVLAGEETQYF.

This clonotype was seen a few times. The V gene is TRBV14, the J gene TRBJ2-3; D unclear. The V gene lost 0 bases and the J gene lost 2 bases, with 9 bases spanning the gap. The germline CDR1 and CDR2 sequences are SGHDN and FVKESK. CDR3 length: 15 residues. The CDR3 nucleotides read TGTGCCAGCAGCCAAGACCAGCTGTACACAGATACGCAGTATTTT. Translated: CASSQDQLYTDTQYF.

The J gene is TRBJ1-2, the V gene TRBV7-6, with a weak D call TRBD1 (6 bases). CDR1 SGHVS and CDR2 FNYEAQ come from the germline V gene. Trimming stripped 0 bases from V and 5 bases from J, with 10 bases between. This CDR3 spans 14 amino acids. The CDR3, as DNA: TGTGCCAGCAGCTTAGCCTTGGGGGCGTATGGCTACACCTTC. Protein product: CASSLALGAYGYTF.

The rearrangement links TRBV11-2 to TRBJ2-1; a weak D match, TRBD2 (6 bases). The CDR3 totals 14 residues. CDR1 is SGHAT, CDR2 FQNNGV, per germline. V lost 1 base, J lost 6 bases, and 10 bases lay in between. CDR3 sequence reads: CASSLVGGFNEQFF. The CDR3 nucleotides read TGTGCCAGCAGCTTAGTCGGGGGTTTCAATGAGCAGTTCTTC.

V is TRBV14 and J is TRBJ1-2; tentatively, D is TRBD1 (6 bases). Germline values: CDR1 SGHDN, CDR2 FVKESK. The CDR3 runs 15 residues. The V end lost 3 bases, the J end lost 2 bases, and 13 bases lay between the germline ends. The CDR3 nucleotides read TGTGCCAGCAGCCAGAGACAGGTCGCAAACTATGGCTACACCTTC. This translates into CASSQRQVANYGYTF.

This clonotype came up many times. The chain has TRBV4-1 and TRBJ1-2; TRBD1 is a possible D gene (5 bases). The CDR3 is 18 amino acids. V dropped 0 bases and J dropped 8 bases, with 25 bases sitting between them. In germline, CDR1 is MGHRA, CDR2 YSYEKL. CDR3 sequence: CASSQDLRYRRALRGYTF. The CDR3 DNA sequence: TGCGCCAGCAGCCAAGATCTTAGGTACAGGCGGGCCCTTCGGGGCTACACCTTC.

This clonotype was detected only a few times. The chain employs TRBV29-1 and TRBJ2-5, with TRBD1 identical over 7 bases. This CDR3 region has 13 residues. After removal of 4 bases from V and 5 bases from J, the junction contained 7 bases not matched to a gene. Germline assignment: CDR1 SQVTM and CDR2 ANQGSEA. In nucleotides, the CDR3 is TGCAGCGTTGTCCTCAGGGGGTGGGAGACCCAGTACTTC. It encodes CSVVLRGWETQYF.

Many counts were recorded for this clonotype. The rearrangement uses TRBV27 and TRBJ2-7; a possible D gene is TRBD1 (5 bases). The CDR3 is made up of 14 amino acids. The V and J ends lost 3 bases and 3 bases respectively, with 12 bases between them. Germline CDR1 reads MNHEY; CDR2 reads SMNVEV (reference sequence). The CDR3 is CASSFGQGNYEQYF. CDR3 coding DNA: TGTGCCAGCAGTTTTGGGCAGGGAAACTACGAGCAGTACTTC.

The rearrangement links TRBV7-2 to TRBJ1-2, with TRBD1 identical over 7 bases. V shed 4 bases, J shed 8 bases, and the junction held 13 bases outside the gene matches. Germline lookup yields CDR1 SGHTA and CDR2 FQGNSA. This CDR3 comprises 15 residues. DNA of the CDR3: TGTGCCAGCAGCTCCAAATCCTCCAGGGGGGGCGGCTACACCTTC. Residues: CASSSKSSRGGGYTF.